This T cell receptor (beta chain) stems from a study of OX40 agonist ivuxolimab in advanced cancers. Concerning the study at large: Ivuxolimab, which targeted the costimulatory receptor OX40 (CD134), was an agonistic, fully human IgG2 monoclonal antibody. The paper describes the monotherapy dose-escalation part (N ≈ 49 patients) of the phase I trial of ivuxolimab. A male proportion of nearly 85% and a mean age of about 60 years, ranging from roughly 23 to 85, were recorded for the dose-escalation cohort. The point of sequencing TCRbeta in the periphery was to test whether ivuxolimab changed TCR sequence diversity and drove clonal T-cell expansion. Prior anti-PD-1, anti-PD-L1 or anti-CTLA-4 therapy was permitted, and about two fifths of dose-escalation patients had received checkpoint inhibitors. Intravenous ivuxolimab was administered to patients every 2 weeks at six dose levels: 0.01, 0.1, 0.3, 1.5, 3 and 10 mg/kg. Partial responses occurred in three dose-escalation patients: two with cutaneous melanoma and one with hepatocellular carcinoma. Of the approximately 50 dose-escalation patients, hepatocellular carcinoma was present in about 20, melanoma in around 15, renal cell carcinoma in 9 and head and neck cancer in 9. What the work shows at the level of the full study, not this receptor alone: After ivuxolimab, expanded clones were on average more numerous among CD8+ T cells than among CD4+ T cells. In the 0.1-3.0 mg/kg groups, partial responders were among the patients with the lowest normalized peripheral clonal expansion, particularly in CD8+ T cells. Antigen specificity was not determined for the clonally expanded peripheral T cells. Low levels of normalized T-cell clonal expansion were also shown by some nonresponding patients. At doses from 0.1 to 3.0 mg/kg, clonal expansion was seen in both CD4+ and CD8+ blood T cells between baseline and week 6.

Notes on this clone: No antigen is known for it. No much larger clone is present one base from it, and per-base qualities are unavailable.

The trial excluded patients who had a history of autoimmune disease or who were on systemic immunosuppression. In every dose cohort, peripheral blood was drawn for TCR sequencing at baseline, cycle 4 day 1, and cycle 7 day 1. Samples came from an open-label, multicenter, first-in-human phase I dose-escalation trial of ivuxolimab. The trial enrolled adults with locally advanced or metastatic head and neck squamous cell, hepatocellular, melanoma or renal cell carcinoma. Before TCR sequencing, CD4+ T cells and CD8+ T cells from peripheral blood were sorted into separate populations. For sequencing of the TCRbeta CDR3 region, genomic DNA was extracted from the sorted cells. TCRbeta CDR3 regions were sequenced using the immunoSEQ Assay. Not all clones reach the TCRdb copy of this immuneACCESS table, which keeps in-frame sequences only. Checked studies attribute under half of the gap to unresolved V genes and leave the rest unexplained. Present in this sample are about 79,000 clones, around 80% of which were seen just once. The ten most abundant clones make up roughly 0.5% of the sample.

CDR1 and CDR2 (KGHSH, LQKENI) derive from the germline V gene. Relative to germline, V is missing 1 base and J is missing 0 bases, with 3 bases of the junction outside any gene match. The CDR3 runs 16 amino acids, cysteine and phenylalanine included. Only the CDR3 part of the read is kept: 48 bases, read in frame from the first base. This clonotype was obtained from an adult with an advanced solid tumor such as melanoma, head and neck, liver or kidney cancer. The input for sequencing was CD4+ or CD8+ T cells sorted from blood, taken in a trial of the OX40 agonist ivuxolimab. The chain was built from TRBV18 and TRBJ1-3; TRBD1 agrees with 7 junctional bases. DNA sequence: TGTGCCAGCTCACCACAGGGGGCGAGCTCTGGAAACACCATATATTTT. It specifies CASSPQGASSGNTIYF.